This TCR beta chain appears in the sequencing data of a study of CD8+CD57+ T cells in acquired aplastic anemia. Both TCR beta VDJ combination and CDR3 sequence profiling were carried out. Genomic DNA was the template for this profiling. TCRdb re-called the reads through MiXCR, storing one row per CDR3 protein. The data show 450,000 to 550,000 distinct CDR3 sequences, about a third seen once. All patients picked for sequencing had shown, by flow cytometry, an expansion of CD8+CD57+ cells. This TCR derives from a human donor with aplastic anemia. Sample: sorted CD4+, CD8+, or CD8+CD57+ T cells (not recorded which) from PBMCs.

CDR3 in DNA: TGCAGTGCTAGTGACGGGGGGGCAGGCTATGAGCAGTTCTTC. It translates to CSASDGGAGYEQFF. J is TRBJ2-1 and V is TRBV20-1; 8 nucleotides match TRBD2. The V gene's germline CDR1 is DFQATT and CDR2 SNEGSKA (reference sequence). This CDR3 region has 14 residues. V shed 3 bases, J shed 8 bases, and the junction held 9 bases outside the gene matches.